Each of the 19 T cell receptor beta chains below was sequenced from the same sample in a study of PD-L1 blockade in urothelial cancer. Time point noted: peripheral blood 6 weeks after treatment start. Libraries were prepared by immunoSEQ multiplex PCR; TCRdb keeps only in-frame clonotypes and omits some of them. The sample holds 25,000 to 35,000 clones, about 80% seen once. Specimen: PBMCs, collected around atezolizumab (anti-PD-L1) treatment. These receptors originate from an older man with urothelial cancer.

The V gene is TRBV11-3, the J gene TRBJ1-1; D unresolved. The germline V gene has CDR1 SGHNT and CDR2 YENEEA. This CDR3 is built from 14 residues. Deletions cut 2 bases from V and 4 bases from J, with 11 bases between. The CDR3 reads CASSLIAGITEAFF. CDR3 sequence (DNA): TGTGCCAGCAGCTTAATTGCGGGGATCACTGAAGCTTTCTTT.

The chain is built from TRBV4-3 and TRBJ2-7; possibly TRBD1 for D (5 bases). The CDR3 is made up of 14 amino acids. Germline CDR1 and CDR2: LGHNA and YSLEER. Trimming took 8 bases from V and 0 from J, leaving 14 bases between them. CDR3: CASRRTLLSYEQYF. The CDR3 DNA reads as TGCGCCAGCCGACGGACACTTCTCTCCTACGAGCAGTACTTC.

The chain is built from TRBV4-3 and TRBJ2-2; D may be TRBD2 (6 bases). This CDR3 has 20 residues. Trimming cost V 4 bases and J 3 bases, with 27 bases left between them. From germline, CDR1 is LGHNA and CDR2 YSLEER. This CDR3 is CASSRSPVLEGGSDTGELFF. The CDR3 region has the DNA TGCGCCAGCAGCCGGAGCCCCGTTCTGGAGGGCGGTAGCGACACCGGGGAGCTGTTTTTT.

This clone turned up a few times. The junction departs from germline at one end; a sequencing error may be responsible. The J gene is TRBJ2-3, the V gene TRBV7-7; 7 nucleotides line up with TRBD2. CDR1 SSHAT and CDR2 FNYEAQ come from the germline V gene (reference sequence). The CDR3 contains 16 residues. CDR3 sequence (DNA): TGTGCTAGCAGCTTAGCACGGGAGGAAAGCACAGATACGCAGTATTTT. Its protein product is CASSLAREESTDTQYF.

V gene TRBV7-3 combines with J gene TRBJ2-1; 11 bases align to TRBD2. The V segment lost 5 bases and the J segment 4 bases; nucleotides outside the gene matches: 4. CDR3 length: 15 residues. CDR1 is SGHTA, CDR2 FQGTGA, per germline. The CDR3 region has the DNA TGTGCCAGCAGCCCCGGGACTAGCGGATACAATGAGCAGTTCTTC. This sequence encodes CASSPGTSGYNEQFF.

This chain uses TRBV7-8 with TRBJ2-7; 7 nucleotides match TRBD2. The CDR3 consists of 17 residues. Germline V gene sequence: CDR1 SGHVS, CDR2 FQNEAQ. V was clipped by 1 base and J by 6 bases; unmatched bases: 15. The CDR3, as DNA: TGTGCCAGCAGCTTAGGAATCCGTAGCGGGCCCCCTCCCGAGCAGTACTTC. As protein: CASSLGIRSGPPPEQYF.

V usage is TRBV5-4 and J usage is TRBJ2-1; 9 bases are a match to TRBD2. J gave up 7 bases and V 4 bases, and 12 bases lay outside the gene matches. The germline gives CDR1 SGHNT, CDR2 YYREEE (reference sequence). The CDR3 has 16 amino acids. The chain's CDR3 is CASSPYKLAGVNEQFF. As DNA, the CDR3 is TGTGCCAGCAGCCCGTATAAATTAGCGGGGGTGAATGAGCAGTTCTTC.

The V call is TRBV7-2, the J call TRBJ2-1; 11 bases agree with TRBD1. Germline-derived CDR1 and CDR2 are SGHTA and FQGNSA. The CDR3 has 14 residues. Trimming took 8 bases from V and 6 from J; bases not matched to a gene: 6. The CDR3: CASRTGGSFNEQFF. The CDR3 DNA follows: TGTGCCAGCCGGACAGGGGGCAGTTTCAATGAGCAGTTCTTC.

The gene calls are TRBV11-1 and TRBJ2-3, with 11 positions matching TRBD2. Trimming took 0 bases from V and 4 from J; bases not matched to a gene: 9. The CDR3 sequence is 18 residues long. Germline V gives CDR1 SGHAT, CDR2 FQDESV (reference sequence). The CDR3 region has the DNA TGTGCCAGCAGCTTAGCATCGGGTCTAGCGGGGGGTGCAGATACGCAGTATTTT. Amino acids: CASSLASGLAGGADTQYF.

V and J are TRBV19 and TRBJ2-5, with D possibly being TRBD1 (5 bases). CDR1 LNHDA and CDR2 SQIVND come from the germline V gene (reference sequence). Trimming removed 5 bases at V and 4 bases at J, with 23 bases between. The CDR3 sequence is 17 residues long. CDR3 sequence (DNA): TGTGCCAGTAGTGCCCCGTCCAGGGAATACCCGCGAGAGACCCAGTACTTC. Its translation is CASSAPSREYPRETQYF.

This clone has only one observation. This chain links TRBV7-9 with TRBJ1-1; the match to TRBD1 covers 7 bases. Germline assignment: CDR1 SEHNR and CDR2 FQNEAQ (reference sequence). The CDR3 is 15 amino acids. The ends lost 0 bases at V and 2 bases at J; junction bases unmatched: 3. CDR3 in amino acids: CASSLATGVNTEAFF. The CDR3 DNA sequence: TGTGCCAGCAGCTTAGCCACAGGGGTTAACACTGAAGCTTTCTTT.

The chain carries TRBV5-1 and TRBJ2-4, with a weak D call TRBD2 (5 bases). V shed 2 bases and J shed 1 base, with 16 bases lying between them. Germline loops: CDR1 SGHRS, CDR2 YFSETQ. CDR3 length: 17 amino acids. CDR3 protein: CASSLHLPGEAKNIQYF. CDR3 DNA sequence: TGCGCCAGCAGCTTACACCTACCTGGGGAGGCCAAAAACATTCAGTACTTC.

The chain employs TRBV7-2 and TRBJ2-3; 8 bases map to TRBD2. CDR3 length equals 18 residues. The V segment lost 3 bases and the J segment 4 bases; nucleotides outside the gene matches: 15. Per germline, CDR1 SGHTA and CDR2 FQGNSA. The chain's CDR3 is CASSFIAGEAGDADTQYF. CDR3 coding DNA: TGTGCCAGCAGCTTTATCGCGGGGGAAGCGGGGGACGCAGATACGCAGTATTTT.

CDR3 amino acids: CASNEGTSGRDTQYF. CDR3 bases: TGTGCCAGCAACGAAGGGACTAGCGGGAGAGATACGCAGTATTTT. This chain links TRBV2 with TRBJ2-3, with TRBD2 matching over 14 bases. Looked up from germline, CDR1 is SNHLY and CDR2 is FYNNEI. The CDR3 has 15 residues. Germline trimming cut 7 bases from V and 5 bases from J; bases unmatched to any gene: 5.

Within the sample, this clone is medium-sized. V and J are TRBV5-1 and TRBJ1-1, with TRBD1 matching over 8 bases. CDR1 SGHRS and CDR2 YFSETQ come from the germline V gene. The CDR3 consists of 15 residues. The J segment lost 4 bases and the V segment lost 0 bases, leaving 5 bases of the junction unmatched. CDR3 in DNA: TGCGCCAGCAGCTTGGGAACAGGGGGTGGCACTGAAGCTTTCTTT. It yields the protein CASSLGTGGGTEAFF. The entire variable domain, with the rest obtained from reference TRBV5-1 and TRBJ1-1, is as follows: KAGVTQTPRYLIKTRGQQVTLSCSPISGHRSVSWYQQTPGQGLQFLFEYFSETQRNKGNFPGRFSGRQFSNSRSEMNVSTLELGDSALYLCASSLGTGGGTEAFFGQGTRLTVV.

This chain joins TRBV27 and TRBJ2-1, with D tentatively TRBD2 (6 bases). Germline values: CDR1 MNHEY, CDR2 SMNVEV (reference sequence). Trimming stripped 10 bases from V and 2 bases from J, with 27 bases between. The CDR3 is made up of 18 amino acids. Written as DNA, the CDR3 is TGTGCCACAAGCCGGGGGACGGGAGTAACAAGCACCTACAATGAGCAGTTCTTC. This sequence encodes CATSRGTGVTSTYNEQFF.

The chain recombines TRBV9 with TRBJ2-1; 7 bases match TRBD2. There are 18 residues in the CDR3. Germline trimming cut 0 bases from V and 6 bases from J; bases unmatched to any gene: 15. The germline gives CDR1 SGDLS, CDR2 YYNGEE. The chain's CDR3 is CASSVGLRASGNLNEQFF. CDR3 DNA sequence: TGTGCCAGCAGCGTAGGTCTTCGGGCTAGCGGAAACCTCAATGAGCAGTTCTTC. The entire variable domain, with the rest obtained from reference TRBV9 and TRBJ2-1, is as follows: DSGVTQTPKHLITATGQRVTLRCSPRSGDLSVYWYQQSLDQGLQFLIQYYNGEERAKGNILERFSAQQFPDLHSELNLSSLELGDSALYFCASSVGLRASGNLNEQFFGPGTRLTVL.

The rearrangement uses TRBV7-2 and TRBJ2-2; 9 bases match TRBD1. This CDR3 comprises 14 residues. Losses at the gene ends were 3 bases for V and 5 bases for J; bases not matched to a gene: 1. Germline V lookup: CDR1 SGHTA, CDR2 FQGNSA. For the CDR3, the DNA is TGTGCCAGCAGCTTGGGACAGGGAACCGGGGAGCTGTTTTTT. Its protein product is CASSLGQGTGELFF.

The CDR3 coding sequence is TGTGCTAGTGGAGGACAGGGGGCAAGCACAGATACGCAGTATTTT. Amino acids: CASGGQGASTDTQYF. This chain links TRBV12-5 with TRBJ2-3; the match to TRBD1 covers 11 bases. J was trimmed by 0 bases and V by 6 bases; bases with no gene match: 2. CDR1 and CDR2 from the germline V gene are LGHNT and FRNRAP. The length of the CDR3 is 15 residues.